This passage covers 3 T cell receptor beta chains from one sample sequenced in a study of cytomegalovirus exposure and HLA in healthy donors. Using immunoSEQ multiplex PCR, the repertoire was profiled, and TCRdb retains in-frame clones only, with some absent. The table records fewer than 200,000 clones, around nine tenths of them present only once. The sequenced sample consisted of PBMCs. These receptors were collected from a woman aged 18-35 years in good health and CMV-seropositive.

The chain combines TRBV15 with TRBJ2-7; TRBD2 matches at 14 bases. This CDR3 is 19 amino acids long. Germline V gives CDR1 LNHNV, CDR2 YYDKDF (reference sequence). V was clipped by 0 bases and J by 3 bases; unmatched bases: 10. CDR3 coding DNA: TGTGCCACCAGCAGAGATTCTGGGACTAGCGGGAGTTTCGGCTACGAGCAGTACTTC. As protein: CATSRDSGTSGSFGYEQYF.

The chain has TRBV28 and TRBJ1-5; D remains unclear. Germline V gene lookup returns CDR1 MDHEN and CDR2 SYDVKM. This CDR3 is built from 16 residues. V was pared by 6 bases and J by 3 bases, with 18 bases between. This CDR3 reads CASRSVLDTYNQPQHF. The CDR3 nucleotides read TGTGCCAGCAGATCGGTCCTCGACACGTACAATCAGCCCCAGCATTTT.

This chain uses TRBV7-9 with TRBJ2-2, with TRBD1 matching over 8 bases. This CDR3 region has 15 residues. The V gene end was trimmed by 6 bases and the J gene end by 6 bases; junction bases not matched to a gene: 9. Germline V CDR1 and CDR2: SEHNR, FQNEAQ (reference sequence). The CDR3 loop is CASRPGQDGSGELFF. The CDR3 DNA reads as TGTGCCAGCAGACCGGGACAGGATGGTTCCGGGGAGCTGTTTTTT.